This T cell receptor beta chain was recovered during a study of shared clonotypes between healthy human individuals. Study context: The donor group consisted of two women and a few men, aged 18 to 49.

CDR3 length: 17 residues. The germline gives CDR1 GTSNPN, CDR2 SVGIG (reference sequence). Trimming pared 0 bases from V and 1 base from J, leaving 18 bases between. In its sample, this clone was seen once. The donors, all of them Caucasian adults, lived in Nashville, Tennessee. Authors' analysis steps: Junction-only sequences without quality scores came from ImmunoSEQ, so filtering differed. The method was immunoSEQ multiplex PCR; TCRdb's version includes in-frame clones alone and lacks a portion of them. Clonal size and the V and J genes are those of that table, whereas D and trimming came from the DNA. The table lists around 1.6 million clones, roughly 98% of them singletons, with 0.45% in the top ten.

What was sequenced was naive CD4+ T cells sorted from blood. Subset of the sample: CD45RA+ positively selected. V is TRBV30 and J is TRBJ1-1; no clear D. The clonotype originates from a man aged 30 to 39 in good health. CDR3: CAWSVREGTSGNTEAFF. The CDR3 coding sequence is TGTGCCTGGAGTGTACGGGAGGGAACGAGTGGGAACACTGAAGCTTTCTTT.